Below, one T cell receptor (beta chain) is given with its context. Its antigen remains unknown. Germline lookup yields CDR1 LNHNV and CDR2 YYDKDF (reference sequence). Trimming cost V 2 bases and J 2 bases; bases outside gene matches: 5. The CDR3 contains 15 residues. The sample is drawn from a study of T cell responses to AZD1222 COVID-19 vaccine. Study findings and constraints: In the spike-specific TCR repertoire, nearly half reportedly target unmutated variant regions.

This table comes from immunoSEQ multiplex PCR, and its TCRdb copy is limited to in-frame clones, with some not included. The profile shows more than 85,000 clones, about nine tenths of them singletons. This clonotype was sampled from an adult in good health. The sample was peripheral blood, taken on day 0 of AZD1222 vaccination. The rearrangement links TRBV15 to TRBJ1-2; 7 nucleotides align to TRBD1. The CDR3, as DNA: TGTGCCACCAGCAGAAAGGGACAGTTCAACTATGGCTACACCTTC. Protein: CATSRKGQFNYGYTF. The whole variable domain, remainder taken from reference TRBV15 and TRBJ1-2, is DAMVIQNPRYQVTQFGKPVTLSCSQTLNHNVMYWYQQKSSQAPKLLFHYYDKDFNNEADTPDNFQSRRPNTSFCFLDIRSPGLGDTAMYLCATSRKGQFNYGYTFGSGTRLTVV.